The present TCR beta chain was sequenced within a study of T-cell reconstitution after alpha-beta-depleted transplantation in children. The trim removed 1 base at V and 5 bases at J, leaving 5 bases unmatched. The CDR3 runs to 15 residues. Whole-study results and caveats: Among T cells one year after transplant, newly produced cells accounted for most counts and diversity.

During its preparation, the TCRbeta library received unique molecular identifiers. TCRdb re-analysed the PCR reads in MiXCR, keeping a single row per CDR3 protein. Here the sample spans about 290,000 distinct CDR3 sequences, 7.5% to 9% being singletons. This clonotype was detected ten times or more. The antigen is unknown. This specimen was peripheral blood, taken 360 days after TCRalphabeta/CD19-depleted stem cell transplant. The receptor's source is a female patient between 2 and 15 years old who had a stem cell transplant for Fanconi anemia, so the T cells may come from the graft donor. The V and J genes are TRBV12-3 or TRBV12-4 and TRBJ2-5, with 9 nucleotides matching TRBD2. The CDR3 is CASSLGRGGQETQYF. The CDR3, as DNA: TGTGCCAGCAGTTTAGGGCGGGGGGGCCAGGAGACCCAGTACTTC.